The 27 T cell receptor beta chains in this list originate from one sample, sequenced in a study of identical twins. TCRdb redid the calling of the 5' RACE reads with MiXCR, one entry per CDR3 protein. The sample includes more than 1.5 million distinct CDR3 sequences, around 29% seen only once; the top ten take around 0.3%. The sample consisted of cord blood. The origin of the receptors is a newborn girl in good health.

The CDR3 bases are TGTGCCAGCAGTCGTATAGGAGAGGGGGCCCTGAACACTGAAGCTTTCTTT. This sequence encodes CASSRIGEGALNTEAFF. The rearrangement uses TRBV28 and TRBJ1-1; 7 bases align to TRBD1. V trimming: 5 bases; J trimming: 0 bases; junction bases outside the gene matches: 12. This CDR3 is built from 17 residues. Germline CDR1 MDHEN, CDR2 SYDVKM.

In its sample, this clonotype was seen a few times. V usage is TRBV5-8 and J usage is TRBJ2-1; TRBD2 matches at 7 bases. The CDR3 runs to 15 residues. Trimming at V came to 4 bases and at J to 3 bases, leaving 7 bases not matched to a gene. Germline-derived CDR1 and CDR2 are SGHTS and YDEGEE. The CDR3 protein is CASSPQRGHYNEQFF. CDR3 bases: TGTGCCAGCAGCCCCCAGCGGGGCCACTACAATGAGCAGTTCTTC.

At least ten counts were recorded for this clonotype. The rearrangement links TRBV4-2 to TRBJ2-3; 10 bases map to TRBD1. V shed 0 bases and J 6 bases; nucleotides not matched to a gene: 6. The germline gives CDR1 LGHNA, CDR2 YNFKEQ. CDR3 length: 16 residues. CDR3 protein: CASSQESTGGKDTQYF. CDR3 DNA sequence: TGTGCCAGCAGCCAAGAGTCGACAGGGGGCAAGGATACGCAGTATTTT.

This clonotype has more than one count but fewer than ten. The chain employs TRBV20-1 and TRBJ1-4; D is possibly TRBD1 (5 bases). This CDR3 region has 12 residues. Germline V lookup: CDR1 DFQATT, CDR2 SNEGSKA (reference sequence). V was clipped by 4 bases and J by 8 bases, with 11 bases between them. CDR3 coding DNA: TGCAGTGCTATTAGGGGTAGGGAAAAACTGTTTTTT. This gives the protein CSAIRGREKLFF.

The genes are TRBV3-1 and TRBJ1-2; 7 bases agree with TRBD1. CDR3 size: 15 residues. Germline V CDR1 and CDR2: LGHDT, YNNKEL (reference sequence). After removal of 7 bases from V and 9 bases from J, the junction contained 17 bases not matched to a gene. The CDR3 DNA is TGTGCCAGCAAACGGGGACAGCGGTTTTTGGATAGCTACACCTTC. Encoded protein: CASKRGQRFLDSYTF.

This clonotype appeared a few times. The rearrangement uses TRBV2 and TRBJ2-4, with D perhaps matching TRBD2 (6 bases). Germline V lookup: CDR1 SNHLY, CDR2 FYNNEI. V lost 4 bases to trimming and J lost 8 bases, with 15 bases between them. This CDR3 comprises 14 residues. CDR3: CASSVGKWEDIQYF. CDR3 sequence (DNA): TGTGCCAGCAGTGTGGGTAAATGGGAGGACATTCAGTACTTC. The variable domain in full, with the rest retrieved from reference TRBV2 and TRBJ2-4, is EPEVTQTPSHQVTQMGQEVILRCVPISNHLYFYWYRQILGQKVEFLVSFYNNEISEKSEIFDDQFSVERPDGSNFTLKIRSTKLEDSAMYFCASSVGKWEDIQYFGAGTRLSVL.

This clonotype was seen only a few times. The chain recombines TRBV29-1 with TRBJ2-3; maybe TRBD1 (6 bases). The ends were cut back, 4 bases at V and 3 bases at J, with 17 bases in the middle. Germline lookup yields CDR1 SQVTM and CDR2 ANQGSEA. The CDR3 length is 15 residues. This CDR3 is CSVAGFGGSTDTQYF. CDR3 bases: TGCAGCGTTGCGGGATTTGGGGGCAGTACAGATACGCAGTATTTT.

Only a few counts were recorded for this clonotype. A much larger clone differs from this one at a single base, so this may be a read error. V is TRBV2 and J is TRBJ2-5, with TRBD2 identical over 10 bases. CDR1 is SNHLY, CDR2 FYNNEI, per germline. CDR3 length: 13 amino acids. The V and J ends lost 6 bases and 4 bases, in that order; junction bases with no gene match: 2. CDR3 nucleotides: TGTGCCAGCAGGGCTAGCGGGAGAGAGACCCAGTACTTC. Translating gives CASRASGRETQYF.

CDR3 protein: CASSLVPGTAKNIQYF. The CDR3 DNA sequence: TGTGCCAGCAGCTTAGTCCCCGGGACAGCCAAAAACATTCAGTACTTC. The chain carries TRBV13 and TRBJ2-4; D tentatively fits TRBD1 or TRBD2 (5 bases each). V was cut by 1 base and J by 0 bases, with 10 bases left in between. CDR1 PRHDT and CDR2 FYEKMQ come from the germline V gene (reference sequence). The CDR3 loop spans 16 amino acids.

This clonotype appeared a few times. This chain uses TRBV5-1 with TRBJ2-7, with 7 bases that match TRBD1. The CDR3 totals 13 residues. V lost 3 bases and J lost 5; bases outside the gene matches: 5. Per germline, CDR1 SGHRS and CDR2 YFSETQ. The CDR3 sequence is CASSSRQGNEQYF. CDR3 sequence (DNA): TGCGCCAGCAGCTCCAGACAGGGAAACGAGCAGTACTTC.

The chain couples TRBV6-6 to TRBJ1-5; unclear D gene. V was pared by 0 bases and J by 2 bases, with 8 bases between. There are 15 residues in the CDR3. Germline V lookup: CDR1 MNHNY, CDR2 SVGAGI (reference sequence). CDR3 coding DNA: TGTGCCAGCAGTTACTCGACTTGGGGCAATCAGCCCCAGCATTTT. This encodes CASSYSTWGNQPQHF.

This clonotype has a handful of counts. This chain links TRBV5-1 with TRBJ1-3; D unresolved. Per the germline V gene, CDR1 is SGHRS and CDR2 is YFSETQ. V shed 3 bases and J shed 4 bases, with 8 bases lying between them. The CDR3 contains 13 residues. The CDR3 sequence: CASSSSLGNTIYF. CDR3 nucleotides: TGCGCCAGCAGCTCATCACTGGGAAACACCATATATTTT.

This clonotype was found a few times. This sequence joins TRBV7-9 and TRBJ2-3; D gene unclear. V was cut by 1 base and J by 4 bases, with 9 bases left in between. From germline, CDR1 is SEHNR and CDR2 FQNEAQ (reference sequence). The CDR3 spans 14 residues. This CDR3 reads CASSLVSSADTQYF. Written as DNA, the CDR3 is TGTGCCAGCAGCTTAGTGAGTTCGGCAGATACGCAGTATTTT. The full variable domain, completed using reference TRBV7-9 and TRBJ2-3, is DTGVSQNPRHKITKRGQNVTFRCDPISEHNRLYWYRQTLGQGPEFLTYFQNEAQLEKSRLLSDRFSAERPKGSFSTLEIQRTEQGDSAMYLCASSLVSSADTQYFGPGTRLTVL.

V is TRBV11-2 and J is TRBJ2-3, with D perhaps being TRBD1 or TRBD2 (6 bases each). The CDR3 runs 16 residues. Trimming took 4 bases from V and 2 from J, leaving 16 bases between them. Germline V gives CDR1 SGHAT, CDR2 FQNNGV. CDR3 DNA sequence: TGTGCCAGCAGCTCGCGGGACACCGATGCCACAGATACGCAGTATTTT. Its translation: CASSSRDTDATDTQYF.

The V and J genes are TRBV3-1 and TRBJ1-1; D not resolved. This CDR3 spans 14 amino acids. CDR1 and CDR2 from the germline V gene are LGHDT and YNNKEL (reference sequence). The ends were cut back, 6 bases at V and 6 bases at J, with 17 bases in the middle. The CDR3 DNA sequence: TGTGCCAGCAGTCGCTGGGCCCGGAGATCTGAAGCTTTCTTT. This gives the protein CASSRWARRSEAFF.

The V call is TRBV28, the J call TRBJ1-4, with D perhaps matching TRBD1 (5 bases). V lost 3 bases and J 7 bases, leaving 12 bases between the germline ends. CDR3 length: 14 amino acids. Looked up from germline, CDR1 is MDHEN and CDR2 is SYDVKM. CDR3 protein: CASSFRAAPEKLFF. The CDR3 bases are TGTGCCAGCAGTTTCAGGGCAGCCCCTGAAAAACTGTTTTTT.

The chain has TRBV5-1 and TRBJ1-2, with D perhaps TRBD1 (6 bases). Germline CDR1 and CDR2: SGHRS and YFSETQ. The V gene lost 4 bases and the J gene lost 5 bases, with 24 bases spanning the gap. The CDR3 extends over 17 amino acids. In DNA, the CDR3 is TGCGCCAGCAGCCAGCGGTTATTCCGACAGGACGCTTATGGCTACACCTTC. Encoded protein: CASSQRLFRQDAYGYTF.

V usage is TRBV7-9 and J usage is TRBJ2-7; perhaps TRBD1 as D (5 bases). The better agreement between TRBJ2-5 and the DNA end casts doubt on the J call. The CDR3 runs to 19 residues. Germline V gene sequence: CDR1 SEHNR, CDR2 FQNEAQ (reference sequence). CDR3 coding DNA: TGTGCCAGCAGCTTATGGGGTAGTAGTTTGGTTTCAGGGTCCGGGACCCAGTACTTC. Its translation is CASSLWGSSLVSGSGTQYF.

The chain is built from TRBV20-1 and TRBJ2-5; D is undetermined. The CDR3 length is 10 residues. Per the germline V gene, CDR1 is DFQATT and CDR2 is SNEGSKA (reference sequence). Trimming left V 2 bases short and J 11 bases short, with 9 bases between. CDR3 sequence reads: CSARTVEQYF. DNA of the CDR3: TGCAGTGCTAGAACGGTTGAGCAGTACTTC.

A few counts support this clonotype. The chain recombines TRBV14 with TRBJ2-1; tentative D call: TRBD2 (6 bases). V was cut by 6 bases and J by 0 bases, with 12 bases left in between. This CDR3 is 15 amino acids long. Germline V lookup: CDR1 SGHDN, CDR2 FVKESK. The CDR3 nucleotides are TGTGCCAGCAGTCGATGGGACTCCTCCTACAATGAGCAGTTCTTC. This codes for CASSRWDSSYNEQFF.

The CDR3 DNA is TGTGCCAGCAGGCGGGGACAGGGGACCTCCTACGAGCAGTACTTC. It yields the protein CASRRGQGTSYEQYF. The rearrangement links TRBV12-3 or TRBV12-4 to TRBJ2-7; 10 nucleotides align to TRBD1. With V trimmed by 6 bases and J by 0 bases, 5 bases remained unmatched. CDR3 size: 15 residues.

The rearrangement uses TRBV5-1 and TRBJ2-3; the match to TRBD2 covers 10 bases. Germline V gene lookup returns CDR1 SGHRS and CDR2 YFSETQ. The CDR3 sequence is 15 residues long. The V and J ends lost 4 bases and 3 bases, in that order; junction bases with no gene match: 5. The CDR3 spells CASSLSGGYTDTQYF. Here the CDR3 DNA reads TGCGCCAGCAGCCTTAGCGGGGGGTATACAGATACGCAGTATTTT. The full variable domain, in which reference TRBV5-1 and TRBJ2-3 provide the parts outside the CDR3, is KAGVTQTPRYLIKTRGQQVTLSCSPISGHRSVSWYQQTPGQGLQFLFEYFSETQRNKGNFPGRFSGRQFSNSRSEMNVSTLELGDSALYLCASSLSGGYTDTQYFGPGTRLTVL.

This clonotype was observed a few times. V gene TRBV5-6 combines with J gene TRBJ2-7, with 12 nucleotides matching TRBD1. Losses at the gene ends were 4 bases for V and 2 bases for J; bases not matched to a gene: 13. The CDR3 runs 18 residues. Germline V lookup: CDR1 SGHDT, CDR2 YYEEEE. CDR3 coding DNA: TGTGCCAGCAGCCACCGGGACAGGGGGCCATTGGGGCCCTACGAGCAGTACTTC. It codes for CASSHRDRGPLGPYEQYF.

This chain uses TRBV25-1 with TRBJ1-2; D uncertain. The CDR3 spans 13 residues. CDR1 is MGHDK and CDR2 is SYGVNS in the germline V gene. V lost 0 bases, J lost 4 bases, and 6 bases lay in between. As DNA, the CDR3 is TGTGCCAGCAGTGAATATGGGTTCTATGGCTACACCTTC. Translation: CASSEYGFYGYTF.

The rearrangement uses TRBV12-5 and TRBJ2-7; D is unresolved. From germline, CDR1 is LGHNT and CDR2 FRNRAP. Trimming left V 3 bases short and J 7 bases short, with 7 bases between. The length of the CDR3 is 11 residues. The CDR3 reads CASGFRDEQYF. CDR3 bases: TGTGCTAGTGGTTTTCGCGATGAGCAGTACTTC.

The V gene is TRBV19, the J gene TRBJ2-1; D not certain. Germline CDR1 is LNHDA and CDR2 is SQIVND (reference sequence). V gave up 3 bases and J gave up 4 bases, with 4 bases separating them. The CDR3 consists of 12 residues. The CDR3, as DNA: TGTGCCAGTAGTATCTCGTACAATGAGCAGTTCTTC. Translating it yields CASSISYNEQFF.

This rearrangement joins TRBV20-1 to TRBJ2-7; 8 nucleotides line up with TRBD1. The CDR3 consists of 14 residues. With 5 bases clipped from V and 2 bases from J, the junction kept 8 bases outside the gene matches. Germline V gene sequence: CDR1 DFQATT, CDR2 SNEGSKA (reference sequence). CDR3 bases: TGCAGTGCTGGGGACAGGTCGACAGCCTACGAGCAGTACTTC. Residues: CSAGDRSTAYEQYF.